The T cell receptor beta chain described here comes from a study of T cell repertoires in cytomegalovirus infection. About the study: Public TCR beta signatures indicated both CMV infection and matching HLA type.

Points from the study as a whole: Public TCR beta family frequency separated CMV-and-HLA carriers, including in an independent cohort.

TCRdb called the reads again in MiXCR, with one record for every CDR3 protein. Of some 300,000 distinct CDR3 sequences in the sample, 17% were seen once. This clonotype was detected ten times or more. Its specificity is not known. Germline values: CDR1 DFQATT, CDR2 SNEGSKA (reference sequence). The CDR3 is made up of 11 amino acids. The V gene lost 3 bases and the J gene lost 9 bases, with 9 bases spanning the gap. The receptor was isolated from a human donor in good health (CMV status not recorded). Some clones in this sample may be carry-over from other donors' samples. The rearrangement uses TRBV20-1 and TRBJ2-1, with D possibly matching TRBD2 (5 bases). Sequencing was done on a sample of PBMCs. The CDR3, as DNA: TGCAGTGCTAGCACCCGGGGTGAGCAGTTCTTC. Translated, it gives CSASTRGEQFF.